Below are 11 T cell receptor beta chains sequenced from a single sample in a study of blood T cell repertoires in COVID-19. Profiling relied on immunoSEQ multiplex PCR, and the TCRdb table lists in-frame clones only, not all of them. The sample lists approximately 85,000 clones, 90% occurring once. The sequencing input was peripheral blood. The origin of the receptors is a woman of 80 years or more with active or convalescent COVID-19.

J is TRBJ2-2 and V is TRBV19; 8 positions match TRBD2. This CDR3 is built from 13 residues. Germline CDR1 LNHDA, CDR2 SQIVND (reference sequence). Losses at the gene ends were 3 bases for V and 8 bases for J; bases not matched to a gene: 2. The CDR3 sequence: CASSIIAGGELFF. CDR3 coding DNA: TGTGCCAGTAGTATTATAGCGGGAGGGGAGCTGTTTTTT.

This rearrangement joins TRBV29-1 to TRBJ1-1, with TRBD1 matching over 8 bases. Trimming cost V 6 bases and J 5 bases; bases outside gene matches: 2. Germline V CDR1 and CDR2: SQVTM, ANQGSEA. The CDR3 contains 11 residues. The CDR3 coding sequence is TGCAGCGTCCGACAGGGGACTGAAGCTTTCTTT. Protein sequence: CSVRQGTEAFF.

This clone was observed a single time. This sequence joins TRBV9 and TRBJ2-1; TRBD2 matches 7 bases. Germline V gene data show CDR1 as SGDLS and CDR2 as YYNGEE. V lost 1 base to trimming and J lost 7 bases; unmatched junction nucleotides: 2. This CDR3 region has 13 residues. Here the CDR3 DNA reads TGTGCCAGCAGCGTACTTAGCGGGAATGAGCAGTTCTTC. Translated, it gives CASSVLSGNEQFF.

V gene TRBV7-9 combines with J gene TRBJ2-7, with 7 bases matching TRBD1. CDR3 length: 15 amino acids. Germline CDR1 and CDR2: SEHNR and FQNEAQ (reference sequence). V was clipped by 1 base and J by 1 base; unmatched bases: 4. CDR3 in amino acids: CASSLGGGYSYEQYF. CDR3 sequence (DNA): TGTGCCAGCAGCTTAGGAGGGGGCTATTCCTACGAGCAGTACTTC.

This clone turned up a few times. CDR3 protein: CASSGSSYNEQFF. Written as DNA, the CDR3 is TGCGCCAGCAGCGGGAGCAGTTACAATGAGCAGTTCTTC. J is TRBJ2-1 and V is TRBV5-1, with a tentative D call TRBD2 (5 bases). The CDR3 covers 13 residues. Deletions cut 4 bases from V and 4 bases from J, with 9 bases between. CDR1 is SGHRS and CDR2 is YFSETQ in the germline V gene.

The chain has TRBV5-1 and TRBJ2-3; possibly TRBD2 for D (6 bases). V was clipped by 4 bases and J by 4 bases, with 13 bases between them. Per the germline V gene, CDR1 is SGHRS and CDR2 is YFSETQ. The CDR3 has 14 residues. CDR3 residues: CASSVRLVADTQYF. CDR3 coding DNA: TGCGCCAGCAGCGTTCGACTAGTTGCAGATACGCAGTATTTT.

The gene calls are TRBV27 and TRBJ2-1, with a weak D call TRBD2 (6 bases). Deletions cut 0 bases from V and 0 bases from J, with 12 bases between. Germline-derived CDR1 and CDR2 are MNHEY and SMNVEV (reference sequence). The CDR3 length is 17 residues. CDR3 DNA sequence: TGTGCCAGCAGTTTATCGCTAGCGCGGAGCTCCTACAATGAGCAGTTCTTC. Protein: CASSLSLARSSYNEQFF.

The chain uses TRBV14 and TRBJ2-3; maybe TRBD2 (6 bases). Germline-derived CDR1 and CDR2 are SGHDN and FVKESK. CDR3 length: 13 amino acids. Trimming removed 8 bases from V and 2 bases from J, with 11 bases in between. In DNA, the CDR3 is TGTGCCAGCTCGGGACTTGACACAGATACGCAGTATTTT. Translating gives CASSGLDTDTQYF. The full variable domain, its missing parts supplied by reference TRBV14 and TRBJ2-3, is EAGVTQFPSHSVIEKGQTVTLRCDPISGHDNLYWYRRVMGKEIKFLLHFVKESKQDESGMPNNRFLAERTGGTYSTLKVQPAELEDSGVYFCASSGLDTDTQYFGPGTRLTVL.

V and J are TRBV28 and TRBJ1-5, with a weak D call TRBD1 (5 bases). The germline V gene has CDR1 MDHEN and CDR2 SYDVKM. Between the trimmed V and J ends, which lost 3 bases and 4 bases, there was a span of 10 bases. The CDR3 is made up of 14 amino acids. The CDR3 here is CASSFSGRNQPQHF. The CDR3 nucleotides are TGTGCCAGCAGTTTTTCAGGGCGAAATCAGCCCCAGCATTTT.

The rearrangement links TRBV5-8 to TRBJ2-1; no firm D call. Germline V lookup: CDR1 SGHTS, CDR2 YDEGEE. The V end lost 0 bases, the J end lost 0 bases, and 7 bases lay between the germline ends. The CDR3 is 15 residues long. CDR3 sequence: CASSLALNSYNEQFF. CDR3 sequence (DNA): TGTGCCAGCAGCTTGGCGCTAAACTCCTACAATGAGCAGTTCTTC.

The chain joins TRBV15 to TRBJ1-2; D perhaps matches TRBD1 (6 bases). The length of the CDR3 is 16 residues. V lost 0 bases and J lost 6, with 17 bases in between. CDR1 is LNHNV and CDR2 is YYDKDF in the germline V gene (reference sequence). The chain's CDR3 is CATSREDGGRYHGYTF. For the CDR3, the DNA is TGTGCCACCAGCAGAGAGGACGGGGGGCGCTACCATGGCTACACCTTC.